The rows below give T cell receptor beta chains drawn from one sample of a study of T cell responses to AZD1222 COVID-19 vaccine. Clones were sequenced by immunoSEQ multiplex PCR, and TCRdb holds only the in-frame ones, with some missing. Seen here are roughly 140,000 clones, around 94% observed once, and the top ten hold about 12%. The sample was peripheral blood, taken after recovery from COVID-19. The receptor source for this set is an adult who had recovered from COVID-19. The CDR3 runs from the conserved cysteine through the conserved F or W. D genes are given only for firm matches. Expanded clones get a size class; other rows say once, few or many, or leave the size out.

V gene	J gene	clone size	D gene	CDR3 DNA	CDR3 protein
TRBV18	TRBJ2-3	NA	TRBD2	TGTGCCAGCTCACCAGTCGCCCGTAGCGGGAGGGCCGACACAGATACGCAGTATTTT	CASSPVARSGRADTDTQYF
TRBV27	TRBJ2-3	NA	NA	TGTGCCAGCAGTTTATTCCAGGGGCTTGGCACAGATACGCAGTATTTT	CASSLFQGLGTDTQYF
TRBV27	TRBJ1-3	once	NA	TGTGCCAGCAGCTCTAACAACGTCGGCACCATATATTTT	CASSSNNVGTIYF
TRBV20-1	TRBJ2-2	NA	NA	TGCAGTGCTAGTTGGGGGTCGAGGAACACCGGGGAGCTGTTTTTT	CSASWGSRNTGELFF
TRBV19	TRBJ1-1	NA	NA	TGTGCCAGTAGTATAGTTGGGGGGCGCTTGAACACTGAAGCTTTCTTT	CASSIVGGRLNTEAFF
TRBV10-3	TRBJ2-7	NA	TRBD2	TGTGCCATCAGTGACAACTCTTATAGTTCTAGCGGGAGTTCCTACGAGCAGTACTTC	CAISDNSYSSSGSSYEQYF
TRBV7-2	TRBJ2-2	NA	NA	TGTGCCAGCAGCTGGGGGCCCGGGGAGCTGTTTTTT	CASSWGPGELFF
TRBV28	TRBJ2-1	NA	TRBD2	TGTGCCAGCAGTTTAGTAGCGGGAGTTTCGAATGAGCAGTTCTTC	CASSLVAGVSNEQFF
TRBV5-6	TRBJ1-5	once	NA	TGTGCCAGCAGCTTGGCCGGTGATCAGCCCCAGCATTTT	CASSLAGDQPQHF
TRBV7-2	TRBJ2-5	NA	TRBD2	TGTGCCAGCAGCCCAAAAAAGGGCGGGAGTTTTCAAGAGACCCAGTACTTC	CASSPKKGGSFQETQYF
TRBV15	TRBJ1-5	NA	NA	TGTGCCACCAGCAGAGATCTGAGGGGCGATCAGCCCCAGCATTTT	CATSRDLRGDQPQHF
TRBV12-3/TRBV12-4	TRBJ2-1	NA	TRBD1	TGTGCCAGCAGCCCCGGGACAGGGGTGGAACAGTTCTTC	CASSPGTGVEQFF
TRBV5-3	TRBJ2-3	NA	NA	TGTGCCCCCCCCACCGGAGCGGAGGGGGGCACAGATACGCAGTATTTT	CAPPTGAEGGTDTQYF
TRBV9	TRBJ2-4	once	TRBD2	TGTGCCAGCAGCGCCGGGAGGGCCAAAAACATTCAGTACTTC	CASSAGRAKNIQYF
TRBV4-1	TRBJ2-1	once	NA	TGCGCCAGCCAGCCGCGAGAGGGTATCTACAATGAGCAGTTCTTC	CASQPREGIYNEQFF
TRBV12-5	TRBJ2-3	NA	NA	TGTGCTAGTGGTTTGACTGCCACAGATACGCAGTATTTT	CASGLTATDTQYF
TRBV29-1	TRBJ2-1	once	TRBD2	TGCAGCGTTGAGGTGGGTTTAGCGGGAACTTTCATTAGGAATGAGCAGTTCTTC	CSVEVGLAGTFIRNEQFF
TRBV10-1	TRBJ1-4	NA	NA	TGCGCCACCCTATGGGAAGAAAAACTGTTTTTT	CATLWEEKLFF
TRBV9	TRBJ2-7	NA	TRBD2	TGTGCCAGCAGCGTACAGACTAGCGGATTCTACGAGCAGTACTTC	CASSVQTSGFYEQYF
TRBV5-1	TRBJ2-5	NA	TRBD2	TGCGCCAGTCAACCTTTAGCGGGATTACAAGAGACCCAGTACTTC	CASQPLAGLQETQYF